This T cell receptor beta chain came from a study of shared clonotypes between healthy human individuals. Study-wide background: Donors consisted of two women and a few men between 18 and 49. CD4 naive and CD4 memory each took three plates per donor, while CD8 naive took two and CD8 memory one.

Of note for this clone: Its antigen is still unknown.

Only in-frame clones appear in the TCRdb table, and some are missing; sequencing was by immunoSEQ multiplex PCR. The sample yields over a million clones, roughly 96% seen once. Points from the study as a whole: Naive subsets generally had larger estimated richness than memory subsets.

CDR1 and CDR2 from the germline V gene are SGHRS and YFSETQ. V was pared by 0 bases and J by 5 bases, with 15 bases between. The CDR3 is 15 amino acids. The sample taken for sequencing was naive CD4+ T cells sorted from blood. Subset: CD45RA+ positively selected. The receptor's source is a man in his thirties or forties in good health. The V gene is TRBV5-1, the J gene TRBJ2-7; tentatively, D is TRBD1 (5 bases). CDR3 protein: CASSLAGAGWDEQYF. CDR3 sequence (DNA): TGCGCCAGCAGCTTGGCTGGGGCAGGATGGGACGAGCAGTACTTC.